The source of this T cell receptor (beta chain) is a study of CD8 T cells in Susac syndrome. Deletions cut 3 bases from V and 4 bases from J, with 10 bases between. The CDR3 extends over 15 amino acids. Germline CDR1 reads SNHLY; CDR2 reads FYNNEI. Random hexamers were used to reverse transcribe an amount of roughly 0.45 to 1 ug RNA. Using its own MiXCR run on the immunoSEQ multiplex PCR reads, TCRdb lists one record per CDR3 protein. In the table there are more than 100,000 distinct CDR3 sequences, 96% of which are singletons. The specimen sequenced was CD4+ T cells from PBMCs. This sequence was found in a human donor with Susac syndrome. V gene TRBV2 combines with J gene TRBJ2-6; the D is unclear. The DNA of the CDR3 is TGTGCCAGCAGTGATCTGCACGGGGGGGCCAACGTCCTGACTTTC. Its protein is CASSDLHGGANVLTF.